Here is one TCR beta chain with its context. The data originate from a study of T cells in localized non-small cell lung cancer. The CDR3 is made up of 13 amino acids. V lost 2 bases, J lost 2 bases, and 7 bases lay in between. Per the germline V gene, CDR1 is SGHRS and CDR2 is YFSETQ. The assay was immunoSEQ multiplex PCR, and TCRdb's table has in-frame clones only and misses some. The table lists roughly 30,000 clones, approximately 90% of them singletons, with roughly 27% in the top ten. This TCR came from a female donor older than 55 with stage I lung adenocarcinoma. The sample here was peripheral blood, taken before any cancer treatment. The chain has TRBV5-1 and TRBJ1-1; D gene uncertain. The CDR3 spells CASSFWGNTEAFF. CDR3 bases: TGCGCCAGCAGCTTCTGGGGAAACACTGAAGCTTTCTTT.